The 7 T cell receptor beta chains below come from one sample, sequenced in a study of T cell responses to AZD1222 COVID-19 vaccine. Data came from immunoSEQ multiplex PCR; TCRdb stores just in-frame clones and leaves some out. This sample has 120,000 to 150,000 clones, with 90% to 95% found just once. The specimen was peripheral blood, collected on day 0 of AZD1222 vaccination. The receptor source for this set is an adult in good health.

Remarks on this clone: At one of its ends the junction is not consistent with the germline gene, which may arise from a read error. The chain couples TRBV6-5 to TRBJ2-3; D may be TRBD1 (6 bases). This CDR3 region has 16 residues. Per the germline V gene, CDR1 is MNHEY and CDR2 is SVGAGI. CDR3 nucleotide sequence: TGTGCCAGCCGTTACCGGGACACTAAAGGGGCAGATACGCAGTATTTT. It is translated as CASRYRDTKGADTQYF.

The rearrangement links TRBV6-6 to TRBJ1-2; no firm D call. The CDR3 is 14 residues long. Germline values: CDR1 MNHNY, CDR2 SVGAGI (reference sequence). Trimming pared 2 bases from V and 4 bases from J, leaving 11 bases between. The CDR3 sequence: CASSYGPRTYGYTF. In DNA form, the CDR3 reads TGTGCCAGCAGTTACGGGCCAAGGACCTATGGCTACACCTTC.

The rearrangement uses TRBV6-5 and TRBJ1-6; TRBD1 matches 10 bases. CDR3 length equals 14 residues. Germline V gene data show CDR1 as MNHEY and CDR2 as SVGAGI. Trimming at V came to 7 bases and at J to 8 bases, leaving 5 bases not matched to a gene. Here the CDR3 reads CASTPDRGYSPLHF. The CDR3 DNA sequence: TGTGCCAGCACTCCGGACAGGGGGTATTCACCCCTCCACTTT.

The chain links TRBV6-2 or TRBV6-3 to TRBJ2-2, with 13 positions matching TRBD2. Unmatched junction bases numbered 12, after V lost 5 bases and J lost 6 bases. The CDR3 consists of 18 residues. The germline gives CDR1 MNHEY, CDR2 SVGEGT. This chain's CDR3 is CASSRTSGRISGAGELFF. The CDR3 coding sequence is TGTGCCAGCAGTCGGACTAGCGGGAGAATCTCGGGGGCCGGGGAGCTGTTTTTT.

This clone was recorded once. The chain couples TRBV24-1 to TRBJ1-2, with 12 bases lining up with TRBD1. V trimming: 3 bases; J trimming: 7 bases; junction bases outside the gene matches: 5. The CDR3 is 15 amino acids. The V gene's germline CDR1 is KGHDR and CDR2 SFDVKD. CDR3 DNA sequence: TGTGCCACCAGTGATCCGGGACAGGGGGCGTTTGGCTACACCTTC. Protein product: CATSDPGQGAFGYTF.

V is TRBV14 and J is TRBJ1-1; tentatively, D is TRBD1 (5 bases). The CDR3 covers 14 residues. Trimming took off 1 base at V and 3 bases at J, with 9 bases between the two ends. CDR1 is SGHDN, CDR2 FVKESK, per germline. The CDR3 spells CASSQVGGDTEAFF. Here the CDR3 DNA reads TGTGCCAGCAGCCAAGTAGGAGGGGACACTGAAGCTTTCTTT.

J is TRBJ2-7 and V is TRBV5-1; no clear D. The length of the CDR3 is 15 residues. Trimming stripped 2 bases from V and 0 bases from J, with 12 bases between. Per the germline V gene, CDR1 is SGHRS and CDR2 is YFSETQ. The CDR3 DNA follows: TGCGCCAGCAGCTTCGCTCCGGAGAGCTCCTACGAGCAGTACTTC. It codes for CASSFAPESSYEQYF.